The next 10 T cell receptor beta chains were all read from a single sample in a study of T cells after yellow fever vaccination. TCRdb independently ran MiXCR on the 5' RACE reads; one entry per CDR3 protein. The sample lists more than 95,000 distinct CDR3 sequences, 7.4% occurring once. The material sequenced was CD4+ T cells sorted from PBMCs, taken 10 days after the first yellow fever vaccination. The receptors were sampled from a man aged 18 to 30 who received the YFV17D yellow fever vaccine.

This clonotype showed up many times. The gene calls are TRBV12-3 or TRBV12-4 and TRBJ1-5, with 7 bases aligning to TRBD1. CDR3 length: 15 amino acids. V was clipped by 5 bases and J by 3 bases; unmatched bases: 7. For the CDR3, the DNA is TGTGCCAGCAGTCCAGGGGGAAACAACAATCAGCCCCAGCATTTT. Encoded protein: CASSPGGNNNQPQHF.

This clonotype came up many times. V usage is TRBV4-3 and J usage is TRBJ2-3; D is possibly TRBD2 (7 bases). With 0 bases removed from V and 6 bases from J, the gap between germline ends came to 22 bases. Germline CDR1 reads LGHNA; CDR2 reads YSLEER. The CDR3 has 18 amino acids. CDR3 region: CASSQDGGGAGSGDTQYF. The CDR3 region has the DNA TGCGCCAGCAGCCAAGATGGTGGGGGGGCCGGTTCGGGCGATACGCAGTATTTT.

The rearrangement joins TRBV7-2 to TRBJ2-5, with TRBD2 identical over 11 bases. The CDR3 is made up of 14 amino acids. Trimming took 5 bases from V and 6 from J; bases not matched to a gene: 5. Germline-derived CDR1 and CDR2 are SGHTA and FQGNSA. The CDR3 DNA reads TGTGCCAGCAGCCCTACTAGCGGGGGACAGACCCAGTACTTC. Translation gives CASSPTSGGQTQYF.

This clonotype occurred many times. CDR3 sequence reads: CASSPSGGPETQYF. CDR3 DNA sequence: TGTGCCAGCAGTCCCTCTGGGGGGCCAGAGACCCAGTACTTC. The V gene is TRBV2, the J gene TRBJ2-5; D might be TRBD1 or TRBD2, each matching 6 bases. Between the trimmed V and J ends, which lost 5 bases and 4 bases, there was a span of 14 bases. The CDR3 length is 14 residues. Germline CDR1 reads SNHLY; CDR2 reads FYNNEI. The complete variable domain, with remaining parts taken from reference TRBV2 and TRBJ2-5, reads EPEVTQTPSHQVTQMGQEVILRCVPISNHLYFYWYRQILGQKVEFLVSFYNNEISEKSEIFDDQFSVERPDGSNFTLKIRSTKLEDSAMYFCASSPSGGPETQYFGPGTRLLVL.

In the case of this clonotype: This may be a read error, as it is one base from a much larger clone. The chain uses TRBV12-3 or TRBV12-4 and TRBJ2-3, with D possibly TRBD1 on 5 matching bases. CDR3 length: 15 amino acids. Trimming pared 8 bases from V and 2 bases from J, leaving 17 bases between. CDR3 DNA sequence: TGTGCCAGCTCGACACAGGAGACCCTCACAGATACGCAGTATTTT. It encodes CASSTQETLTDTQYF.

Many counts were recorded for this clonotype. This chain joins TRBV7-9 and TRBJ1-6; D is ambiguous. Germline V gene lookup returns CDR1 SEHNR and CDR2 FQNEAQ (reference sequence). V shed 1 base and J shed 8 bases, with 6 bases lying between them. This CDR3 is built from 13 residues. CDR3 sequence: CASSLVTDSPLHF. The CDR3 nucleotides are TGTGCCAGCAGCTTAGTAACGGATTCACCCCTCCACTTT. The full variable domain, rest sourced from reference TRBV7-9 and TRBJ1-6, is DTGVSQNPRHKITKRGQNVTFRCDPISEHNRLYWYRQTLGQGPEFLTYFQNEAQLEKSRLLSDRFSAERPKGSFSTLEIQRTEQGDSAMYLCASSLVTDSPLHFGNGTRLTVT.

This clonotype was recorded at least ten times. The chain employs TRBV12-3 or TRBV12-4 and TRBJ1-2, with a tentative D call TRBD1 (6 bases). This CDR3 comprises 13 residues. Trimming stripped 6 bases from V and 8 bases from J, with 16 bases between. CDR3 nucleotide sequence: TGTGCCAGCAGGCCCTCCGGGACAACCGGCTACACCTTC. It specifies CASRPSGTTGYTF.

In its sample, this clonotype was seen many times. J is TRBJ1-2 and V is TRBV6-5; 9 nucleotides line up with TRBD1. This CDR3 is 15 amino acids long. V shed 0 bases and J 7 bases; nucleotides not matched to a gene: 6. Germline V gene sequence: CDR1 MNHEY, CDR2 SVGAGI. The CDR3 loop is CASSYSLGQGGGYTF. The CDR3 nucleotides are TGTGCCAGCAGTTACTCATTGGGACAGGGAGGTGGCTACACCTTC.

This clonotype was recorded many times. The rearrangement links TRBV20-1 to TRBJ2-1; 13 bases match TRBD2. Germline assignment: CDR1 DFQATT and CDR2 SNEGSKA (reference sequence). The trim removed 0 bases at V and 8 bases at J, leaving 10 bases unmatched. This CDR3 is built from 17 residues. The CDR3 DNA reads TGCAGTGCTAGAGATCCCAGACTAGCGGGGGGAGTCGATGAGCAGTTCTTC. It is translated as CSARDPRLAGGVDEQFF.

The sample holds a few counts of this clonotype. This chain uses TRBV7-3 with TRBJ2-5; 13 positions match TRBD2. This CDR3 spans 16 amino acids. J gave up 4 bases and V 5 bases, and 7 bases lay outside the gene matches. Germline values: CDR1 SGHTA, CDR2 FQGTGA. CDR3 coding DNA: TGTGCCAGCAGCCCGCGGACTAGCGGGGGCCCAGAGACCCAGTACTTC. It translates to CASSPRTSGGPETQYF.